This is a list of T cell receptor beta chains from one sample in a study of blood T cell repertoires in COVID-19. Generated by immunoSEQ multiplex PCR, the TCRdb table keeps only in-frame clones and is missing some. The sample records 270,000 or so clones, 86% being singletons. The specimen was PBMCs or T cells enriched from blood (not recorded which). The receptors here all came from a woman under 30 who had recovered from COVID-19. The CDR3 runs from the conserved cysteine through the conserved F or W. A D gene is named only where the DNA matches it firmly. For some rows the clone size is stated as once, few or many, or as a class when expanded; others skip it.

D gene: .
J gene: TRBJ2-1
clone size: .
V gene: TRBV6-5
CDR3 DNA: TGTGCCAGCAGTTACATCAGGGCCTTGAGCAATGAGCAGTTCTTC
CDR3 protein: CASSYIRALSNEQFF

D gene: .
J gene: TRBJ2-3
clone size: .
V gene: TRBV10-2
CDR3 DNA: TGCGCCAGCAGTGACCCCGGACAAAACTACACAGATACGCAGTATTTT
CDR3 protein: CASSDPGQNYTDTQYF

D gene: .
J gene: TRBJ1-1
clone size: once
V gene: TRBV18
CDR3 DNA: TGTGCCAGCTCACCCTCCGGGGGGCACACTGAAGCTTTCTTT
CDR3 protein: CASSPSGGHTEAFF

D gene: .
J gene: TRBJ2-1
clone size: .
V gene: TRBV7-3
CDR3 DNA: TGTGCCAGCAGCTTGTCTGGGAGACAGGCCTACAATGAGCAGTTCTTC
CDR3 protein: CASSLSGRQAYNEQFF

D gene: .
J gene: TRBJ2-1
clone size: .
V gene: TRBV7-9
CDR3 DNA: TGTGCCAGCAGCCCCCCATGGCGCGGTAGCTCCTACAATGAGCAGTTCTTC
CDR3 protein: CASSPPWRGSSYNEQFF

D gene: TRBD1
J gene: TRBJ2-5
clone size: .
V gene: TRBV5-1
CDR3 DNA: TGCGCCAGCAGCCCCAGACAGGGGGAGACCCAGTACTTC
CDR3 protein: CASSPRQGETQYF

D gene: TRBD1
J gene: TRBJ1-3
clone size: many
V gene: TRBV15
CDR3 DNA: TGTGCCACCAGCAGAGACAGGGGGCCTGGAAACACCATATATTTT
CDR3 protein: CATSRDRGPGNTIYF

D gene: TRBD1
J gene: TRBJ2-7
clone size: .
V gene: TRBV18
CDR3 DNA: TGTGCCAGCTCACCAGGGGCCGGGACAGGCGACGTCCCCGAGTACTTC
CDR3 protein: CASSPGAGTGDVPEYF

D gene: TRBD2
J gene: TRBJ2-4
clone size: .
V gene: TRBV19
CDR3 DNA: TGTGCCAGCCAAACCTGGACTAGCGGGGGAACTAAAGCCAAAAACATTCAGTACTTC
CDR3 protein: CASQTWTSGGTKAKNIQYF

D gene: .
J gene: TRBJ2-4
clone size: .
V gene: TRBV5-4
CDR3 DNA: TGTGCCAGCAGCGACCCCATGGGCCAGCAAAGTGGAAACATTCAGTACTTC
CDR3 protein: CASSDPMGQQSGNIQYF

D gene: .
J gene: TRBJ2-2
clone size: .
V gene: TRBV5-1
CDR3 DNA: TGCGCCAGCAGCATCCGGGTGCCGGAAAAGGTCGGGGAGCTGTTTTTT
CDR3 protein: CASSIRVPEKVGELFF

D gene: TRBD1
J gene: TRBJ2-7
clone size: .
V gene: TRBV30
CDR3 DNA: TGTGCCTGGAAGGCGGACAGGGGCTTTTACGAGCAGTACTTC
CDR3 protein: CAWKADRGFYEQYF

D gene: TRBD2
J gene: TRBJ2-5
clone size: .
V gene: TRBV5-4
CDR3 DNA: TGTGCCAGCAGCTTGGGCCCCGGACTAGCGGGAGGGCAAGAGACCCAGTACTTC
CDR3 protein: CASSLGPGLAGGQETQYF

D gene: .
J gene: TRBJ2-1
clone size: .
V gene: TRBV28
CDR3 DNA: TGTGCCAGCAGTTTAGCCGGCTACAATGAGCAGTTCTTC
CDR3 protein: CASSLAGYNEQFF

D gene: .
J gene: TRBJ1-2
clone size: .
V gene: TRBV2
CDR3 DNA: TGTGCCAGCAGTGAAACAGTCAACTACACCTTC
CDR3 protein: CASSETVNYTF

D gene: TRBD1
J gene: TRBJ1-1
clone size: few
V gene: TRBV29-1
CDR3 DNA: TGCAGCGTTGAATCGTCATATGCCGGGACAGGGAGTTCGGGGGACACTGAAGCTTTCTTT
CDR3 protein: CSVESSYAGTGSSGDTEAFF

D gene: .
J gene: TRBJ1-2
clone size: .
V gene: TRBV4-2
CDR3 DNA: TGTGCCAGCAGCCCCTCAAAGAGCTATGGCTACACCTTC
CDR3 protein: CASSPSKSYGYTF

D gene: TRBD2
J gene: TRBJ2-1
clone size: .
V gene: TRBV7-9
CDR3 DNA: TGTGCCAGCAAAGACAATACGGGCGGGAGCATCGGGGATGAGCAGTTCTTC
CDR3 protein: CASKDNTGGSIGDEQFF

D gene: TRBD1
J gene: TRBJ2-7
clone size: .
V gene: TRBV27
CDR3 DNA: TGTGCCAGCGGCAGGGGGAGTAGGGACGAGCAGTACTTC
CDR3 protein: CASGRGSRDEQYF

D gene: TRBD2
J gene: TRBJ2-1
clone size: .
V gene: TRBV7-2
CDR3 DNA: TGTGCCAGCAGCTTAGCAATTTGGTCTAGCGGGGACTCCAATGAGCAGTTCTTC
CDR3 protein: CASSLAIWSSGDSNEQFF

D gene: TRBD2
J gene: TRBJ2-1
clone size: once
V gene: TRBV5-1
CDR3 DNA: TGCGCCAGCAGCCCGCAGACTAGCGGGAGGGCCTATGGTGAGCAGTTCTTC
CDR3 protein: CASSPQTSGRAYGEQFF

D gene: .
J gene: TRBJ2-7
clone size: .
V gene: TRBV18
CDR3 DNA: TGTGCCAGCTCTGGCGGCTCAAGTAGGTTGGGTTACGAGCAGTACTTC
CDR3 protein: CASSGGSSRLGYEQYF

D gene: TRBD1
J gene: TRBJ1-1
clone size: .
V gene: TRBV4-2
CDR3 DNA: TGTGCCAGCAGCCAAGATTTTAATCCCACGCACAGGGGGCGGAGGGGCACTGAAGCTTTCTTT
CDR3 protein: CASSQDFNPTHRGRRGTEAFF

D gene: TRBD2
J gene: TRBJ2-7
clone size: few
V gene: TRBV10-2
CDR3 DNA: TGCGCCAGCAGGACACTAGCGGGGGGGACCTACGAGCAGTACTTC
CDR3 protein: CASRTLAGGTYEQYF

D gene: .
J gene: TRBJ1-3
clone size: once
V gene: TRBV18
CDR3 DNA: TGTGCCAGCTCACCAGGGCCGATTGGGACTGCCGGAAACACCATATATTTT
CDR3 protein: CASSPGPIGTAGNTIYF

D gene: TRBD1
J gene: TRBJ2-7
clone size: .
V gene: TRBV28
CDR3 DNA: TGTGCCAGCAGTTGGACAGGGTCCTACGAGCAGTACTTC
CDR3 protein: CASSWTGSYEQYF

D gene: .
J gene: TRBJ2-3
clone size: .
V gene: TRBV29-1
CDR3 DNA: TGCAGCGTTGCGGGAGCTGCAGATACGCAGTATTTT
CDR3 protein: CSVAGAADTQYF

D gene: .
J gene: TRBJ2-6
clone size: .
V gene: TRBV7-2
CDR3 DNA: TGTGCCAGCAGCTTAGGCTTTTCGGGGGTTGGGGCCAACGTCCTGACTTTC
CDR3 protein: CASSLGFSGVGANVLTF

D gene: TRBD1
J gene: TRBJ1-1
clone size: few
V gene: TRBV19
CDR3 DNA: TGTGCCAGTAGGCGACAGGGGTTTTATACTGAAGCTTTCTTT
CDR3 protein: CASRRQGFYTEAFF

D gene: TRBD2
J gene: TRBJ2-1
clone size: .
V gene: TRBV19
CDR3 DNA: TGTGCCAGTACCCCCGGACTAGACATGGGGAATGAGCAGTTCTTC
CDR3 protein: CASTPGLDMGNEQFF

D gene: .
J gene: TRBJ1-4
clone size: once
V gene: TRBV5-1
CDR3 DNA: TGCGCCAGCAGCTTAGGATGGACAAATGAAAAACTGTTTTTT
CDR3 protein: CASSLGWTNEKLFF

D gene: .
J gene: TRBJ1-1
clone size: .
V gene: TRBV11-3
CDR3 DNA: TGTGCCAGCAGCTTAGAAGGCGGGGCTAACACTGAAGCTTTCTTT
CDR3 protein: CASSLEGGANTEAFF

D gene: .
J gene: TRBJ1-1
clone size: .
V gene: TRBV13
CDR3 DNA: TGTGCCAGCTCCAGGGAGAACACTGAAGCTTTCTTT
CDR3 protein: CASSRENTEAFF

D gene: .
J gene: TRBJ1-2
clone size: many
V gene: TRBV7-9
CDR3 DNA: TGTGCCGGAGGCAGGGACGGACAGTCAATAGGCTACACCTTC
CDR3 protein: CAGGRDGQSIGYTF

D gene: .
J gene: TRBJ1-5
clone size: .
V gene: TRBV10-3
CDR3 DNA: TGTGCCATCAGTGATGGGGACAAGGGAGATCAGCCCCAGCATTTT
CDR3 protein: CAISDGDKGDQPQHF

D gene: .
J gene: TRBJ2-3
clone size: .
V gene: TRBV19
CDR3 DNA: TGTGCCAGTAGTAACCCAGGCGACACAGATACGCAGTATTTT
CDR3 protein: CASSNPGDTDTQYF

D gene: TRBD2
J gene: TRBJ2-7
clone size: .
V gene: TRBV7-2
CDR3 DNA: TGTGCCAGCAGCGATAGCGGGAGTGGCTACGAGCAGTACTTC
CDR3 protein: CASSDSGSGYEQYF

D gene: .
J gene: TRBJ2-3
clone size: .
V gene: TRBV24-1
CDR3 DNA: TGTGCCGCCTCGCGGGGAGATACGCAGTATTTT
CDR3 protein: CAASRGDTQYF

D gene: .
J gene: TRBJ2-7
clone size: .
V gene: TRBV29-1
CDR3 DNA: TGCAGCGTTGTCATCTACGAGCAGTACTTC
CDR3 protein: CSVVIYEQYF

D gene: TRBD1
J gene: TRBJ2-7
clone size: once
V gene: TRBV5-1
CDR3 DNA: TGCGCCAGCAGCTCCAGACAGGGGGTTTCCTACGAGCAGTACTTC
CDR3 protein: CASSSRQGVSYEQYF

D gene: TRBD1
J gene: TRBJ2-1
clone size: .
V gene: TRBV30
CDR3 DNA: TGTGCCTCAACAGGGGGTCTGTACAATGAGCAGTTCTTC
CDR3 protein: CASTGGLYNEQFF

D gene: .
J gene: TRBJ2-2
clone size: .
V gene: TRBV6-2/TRBV6-3
CDR3 DNA: TGTGCCAGCAGTTACGTGGGGCCCGGGGAGCTGTTTTTT
CDR3 protein: CASSYVGPGELFF

D gene: TRBD2
J gene: TRBJ2-1
clone size: .
V gene: TRBV9
CDR3 DNA: TGTGCCAGCAGCCCCGGGGTAGCGGGGTACAATGAGCAGTTCTTC
CDR3 protein: CASSPGVAGYNEQFF

D gene: .
J gene: TRBJ1-5
clone size: .
V gene: TRBV6-1
CDR3 DNA: TGTGCCAGCAGTGAAGGTACCGGGGACAATCAGCCCCAGCATTTT
CDR3 protein: CASSEGTGDNQPQHF

D gene: .
J gene: TRBJ2-1
clone size: .
V gene: TRBV9
CDR3 DNA: TGTGCCAGCAGCGTAGCCGGGGGAGGTATGTCCTACAATGAGCAGTTCTTC
CDR3 protein: CASSVAGGGMSYNEQFF

D gene: TRBD1
J gene: TRBJ2-6
clone size: .
V gene: TRBV28
CDR3 DNA: TGTGCCAGCAGCCTAGGGACAGGCTACCTTTTAACCTCTGGGGCCAACGTCCTGACTTTC
CDR3 protein: CASSLGTGYLLTSGANVLTF

D gene: TRBD1
J gene: TRBJ1-2
clone size: .
V gene: TRBV7-2
CDR3 DNA: TGTGCCAGCAGGCTGGGACAGGGAGTAAACTATGGCTACACCTTC
CDR3 protein: CASRLGQGVNYGYTF

D gene: .
J gene: TRBJ1-1
clone size: .
V gene: TRBV7-2
CDR3 DNA: TGTGCCAGCAGCTTACACAGAAGGCACACTGAAGCTTTCTTT
CDR3 protein: CASSLHRRHTEAFF

D gene: .
J gene: TRBJ2-7
clone size: .
V gene: TRBV7-2
CDR3 DNA: TGTGCCAGCAGCTTACAGTTCTCCTACGAGCAGTACTTC
CDR3 protein: CASSLQFSYEQYF

D gene: .
J gene: TRBJ2-5
clone size: .
V gene: TRBV2
CDR3 DNA: TGTGCCAGCAGTGAATATCCAAGCGGGACCCAGTACTTC
CDR3 protein: CASSEYPSGTQYF

D gene: TRBD1
J gene: TRBJ2-7
clone size: .
V gene: TRBV11-2
CDR3 DNA: TGTGCCAGCAGCAGAGACAGGGATGTCCTCTACGAGCAGTACTTC
CDR3 protein: CASSRDRDVLYEQYF

D gene: TRBD1
J gene: TRBJ1-4
clone size: .
V gene: TRBV29-1
CDR3 DNA: TGCAGCGTAAAATACAGGGGGCGGAACGGGGAAAAACTGTTTTTT
CDR3 protein: CSVKYRGRNGEKLFF

D gene: .
J gene: TRBJ1-5
clone size: once
V gene: TRBV19
CDR3 DNA: TGTGCCAGTAGTATTGCAGAAAGCAATCAGCCCCAGCATTTT
CDR3 protein: CASSIAESNQPQHF

D gene: TRBD1
J gene: TRBJ1-2
clone size: .
V gene: TRBV7-2
CDR3 DNA: TGTGCCAGCAGTAAAAACGACAGGGGTAGAGGAGGCTACACCTTC
CDR3 protein: CASSKNDRGRGGYTF

D gene: TRBD1
J gene: TRBJ2-7
clone size: .
V gene: TRBV10-3
CDR3 DNA: TGTGCCATCAGCTCCGGCGGGACAGGGATCTACGAGCAGTACTTC
CDR3 protein: CAISSGGTGIYEQYF

D gene: .
J gene: TRBJ2-1
clone size: .
V gene: TRBV6-5
CDR3 DNA: TGTGCCAGCTTACCCGCGGCTAGCCATGAGCAGTTCTTC
CDR3 protein: CASLPAASHEQFF